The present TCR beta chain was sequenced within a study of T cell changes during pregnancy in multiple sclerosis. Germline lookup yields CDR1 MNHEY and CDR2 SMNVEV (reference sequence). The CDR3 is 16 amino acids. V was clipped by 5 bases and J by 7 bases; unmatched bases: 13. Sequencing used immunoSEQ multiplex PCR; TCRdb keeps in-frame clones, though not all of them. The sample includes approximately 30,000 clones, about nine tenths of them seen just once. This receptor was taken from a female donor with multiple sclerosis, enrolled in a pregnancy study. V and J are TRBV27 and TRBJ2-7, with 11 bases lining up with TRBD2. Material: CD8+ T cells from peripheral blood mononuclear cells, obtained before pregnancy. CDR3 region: CASSLQTSGNAGEQYF. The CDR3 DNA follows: TGTGCCAGCAGTCTACAGACTAGCGGGAATGCGGGTGAGCAGTACTTC.